This TCR beta chain was found in a study of cytomegalovirus exposure and HLA in healthy donors. In germline, CDR1 is GTSNPN, CDR2 SVGIG (reference sequence). The CDR3 extends over 14 amino acids. The ends lost 0 bases at V and 5 bases at J; junction bases unmatched: 6. These donors were members of the approximately 110-subject validation cohort, a group separate from the approximately 670-subject first cohort. In the case of this clone: What it binds is not known.

This table comes from immunoSEQ multiplex PCR, and its TCRdb copy is limited to in-frame clones, with some not included. This repertoire shows a few hundred thousand clones, just over 85% found once; its top ten account for around 0.84%. Findings and limits, study-wide: Most TCR sequences were uncommon, yet certain public TCRs appeared in many donors. The classifier was said to identify cytomegalovirus status with high specificity and sensitivity. Specific recognition of CMV antigens was confirmed in vitro for a few chains (all CMV-associated).

V gene TRBV30 combines with J gene TRBJ2-5; 7 bases fit TRBD2. The sequenced sample was PBMCs. This clonotype originated in a woman younger than 30 in good health and CMV-seronegative. The CDR3 bases are TGTGCCTGGAGTGTAGGACTAGGGAGGGAGACCCAGTACTTC. Translated: CAWSVGLGRETQYF.